This T cell receptor (beta chain) originates from a study of monozygotic twins with inflammatory bowel disease (dated by TCRdb to between 2019 and 2020). About the investigation overall: In total, some 30 monozygotic twin pairs made up the full study: 19 Danish pairs, all IBD-discordant, plus nine German pairs, of which four were IBD-concordant and five were IBD-discordant. The search for disease-associated traits relied mainly on comparing IBD patients with their genetically identical healthy co-twins within discordant pairs. Each individual had, on average, about 151 000 unique TCRalpha sequences and 181 000 unique TCRbeta sequences available for analysis.

From each donor, an approximately 2.4 ml peripheral blood sample was collected into PAXgene tubes and kept at -80 degrees C. Total RNA was isolated from whole blood with the PAXgene blood miRNA kit on an automated QIAcube, without T cell sorting. Peripheral blood from monozygotic twin pairs concordant or discordant for inflammatory bowel disease was subjected to deep TCRalpha and TCRbeta repertoire profiling with unique molecular barcoding. Smoking habits were recorded for all twin pairs, with individuals classified as current, former or never smokers. Here is what the overall study found, with its caveats: A decrease in TCRbeta repertoire diversity, as measured by inverse Simpson index, was observed in IBD patients compared with their healthy co-twins. No single strong signal or clonotype linked to IBD turned up in the results, so the idea that one exists was not supported. Because patients received different immunosuppressive treatments, the repertoires may have picked up extra background noise and variability between individuals. Fewer clonotypes were shared with other individuals by IBD patients than by healthy twins, most markedly in patients showing signs of disease activity. Concordant and discordant twins showed no difference in repertoire similarity, possibly because of limited statistical power. The analysis was unable to tell apart different T cell subtypes.

The germline V gene encodes CDR1 KGHSH and CDR2 LQKENI. The CDR3 contains 12 residues, cysteine and phenylalanine counted. No DNA is listed. With respect to this clonotype: Its antigen is still unknown.

The library was made by 5' RACE. Each TCR library was prepared from roughly 3,800 ng of total RNA. For each sample, cDNA synthesis was carried out in eight separate reactions using SMARTScribe reverse transcriptase. Unique molecular identifiers containing a 6-nucleotide sample barcode were introduced through template switching during cDNA synthesis. Two nested PCRs of about 16 and 10 cycles amplified the TCRalpha and TCRbeta cDNA, and bead purification followed each PCR. Before amplification, the cDNA was both treated with uracil DNA-glycosylase and purified with the QIAquick PCR purification kit. In the second PCR, Illumina TruSeq-compatible adapters and sample-specific barcodes were added. Library quality and concentration were checked on TapeStation and Qubit, and libraries were pooled at about 5 ng each. Sequencing of the pooled libraries was done on an Illumina HiSeq2500 single-index Rapid Run using custom sequencing primers and 2 x 100 bp reads. Under the source paper's analysis protocol: PCR and sequencing errors were corrected by UMI-based consensus assembly using MiGEC version 1.2.6. MiXCR version 2.1.1 was used for V(D)J alignment, clonotype assembly and CDR3 extraction. Normalisation of gene usage, clonotype sharing and MAIT/NKT TCR abundance was achieved by analysing the top 1000, 10 000 and 20 000 clonotypes per sample. After downsampling to 27 000 UMIs, diversity was calculated as the inverse Simpson index using the vegan R package. Paired Mann-Whitney U tests were applied to discordant twin pairs, with Benjamini-Hochberg correction for multiple testing. TCRdb reprocessed the reads, reporting each CDR3 protein sequence once and no DNA. TCRdb's processing, not the authors' own work, is the source of the V and J calls. The table of this sample itemizes hundreds of thousands of distinct CDR3 sequences. 5.6% of the sample is in the top ten clones.

In this chain, TRBV18 is recombined with TRBJ2-3. Sample: blood. The source of this sequence is a human donor with ulcerative colitis or Crohn's disease, or a healthy co-twin of an affected twin (not recorded which). CDR3 region: CASSPLGDTQYF.